This TCR beta chain was obtained from a study of cytomegalovirus exposure and HLA in healthy donors (TCRdb year 2017). As for the study more broadly: An earlier analysis of some 500 of the donors reported approximately 300 Gb of sequence data and about 100 million unique TCR beta sequences from about 179 million T cells. About 280 gigabases of sequencing data and 80 million or so unique TCR sequences were included in an early release covering several hundred HLA-typed donors. Every discovery cohort repertoire had been produced on one sequencing platform. High-throughput TCR immunosequencing, statistical association of individual TCRs with disease status, and machine learning were combined to predict cytomegalovirus infection status. The genetic ancestry cluster associated with self-reported Caucasian donors included around four fifths of the approximately 400 genotyped donors. A later genetic analysis took genome-wide SNP genotypes for about 60% of the roughly 670 donors and used that subset as a discovery cohort. On average, about 240,000 unique TCR beta nucleotide sequences were sequenced per donor among some 420 genotyped donors of the cohort, with roughly 18% of those sequences being non-productive. About five DR-DQ haplotypes were treated as single units for association and clustering because of strong linkage in the cohort. The study aimed to test whether cataloging public T cell receptors could reveal signatures of past pathogen exposure. In a later analysis, previously published TCR beta repertoires from fewer than 750 donors were re-analyzed and high-resolution HLA genotyping was added so that TCR occurrence patterns could be studied. Donor age, sex, ethnicity and CMV serostatus were collected together with the repertoire data. The number of donors typed differed by locus, with roughly 629-640 for A, B, C, DRB1 and DQB1, more than 500 for DQA1, over 600 for DPA1, and about 450 for DPB1. In the later analysis, no new phenotypic data were used to find candidate immune exposures; instead, reliance was placed on TCR beta sequences and their occurrence across donors. A separate validation cohort of more than 100 different subjects was used in addition to the 666-subject first cohort. HLA typing included class I and class II loci at four-digit resolution. Using immunosequencing, the study profiled T cell repertoires from 500 to 800 subjects and related those repertoires to cytomegalovirus serostatus. An earlier analysis of a few hundred of the donors applied high-throughput TCR beta sequencing to assess whether each TCR beta V gene segment acted as functional or pseudogenic. Broader findings and caveats from the paper: Some IMGT-functional V segments, including TRBV6-2 and TRBV6-3, could not be distinguished by the 87-base-pair reads and were therefore excluded. This cohort had only TCR beta chains sequenced, and the lack of alpha or paired-chain data limited which features could be detected. A later analysis reported that several top co-occurrence clusters appeared linked to parvovirus B19, influenza, CMV and Epstein-Barr virus. An association between a missense DCLRE1C variant and V-gene and J-gene trimming of TCR beta chains was found in a later genetic analysis and replicated in an independent cohort. A further reported finding was that TCR beta sequences accurately predicted the HLA-A and HLA-B alleles for most subjects in the first cohort. Because counts were too low, around 18 rarely observed V segments, including chromosome 9 orphons, were left out of the earlier analysis of a few hundred of the donors. According to a later genetic analysis, donors in an Asian-associated ancestry cluster had fewer N-insertions in productive TCRs than the approximately 700-donor mean. Roughly uniform sequencing depth across donors was assumed in presence/absence analyses, although this assumption may not hold. At a false discovery rate of 0.05, a later analysis linked 16,951 TCR beta sequences to specific HLA alleles. In vitro tests confirmed that a few of the cytomegalovirus-associated TCR beta chains recognize cytomegalovirus antigens. A cluster of highly shared sequence variants was judged likely to represent a technical artifact of the sequencing pipeline. A later analysis found that TCR association rates varied across HLA loci, with DRB1 alleles showing the most associated TCRs and HLA-C alleles the fewest. Linkage disequilibrium might explain the correlated functional status among segregating V segments, but an unknown experimental factor could not be ruled out. The classifier was reported to diagnose cytomegalovirus status with high specificity and sensitivity in both the original cohort and the validation cohort. In an earlier analysis of around 500 of the donors, most TCR beta V segments appeared in productive rearrangements about 87% or about 30% of the time, broadly matching IMGT annotations. In a later analysis, HLA-associated TCR beta chains were found to be more clonally expanded and to have lower generation probabilities than equally common non-associated chains. Immune exposure information for the cohort was limited to CMV serostatus. The study listed 150 to 200 TCR beta chains as associated with cytomegalovirus. Because HLA typing was unavailable for some donors at each locus, only the typed subset was used in association tests. Most CMV-associated TCR beta chains appeared to be HLA-restricted in a later analysis, and the HLA associations seemed to be driven largely by CMV exposure. Most TCR sequences were observed very rarely across donors, whereas some public TCRs were present in many individuals. When HLA alleles, especially DR and DQ, strongly co-occurred, TCR associations were difficult to assign to individual alleles. It was suggested by the authors that the approach could potentially be generalized to other disease states and immunological phenotypes.

CDR3 length: 20 amino acids, cysteine to phenylalanine. Only the CDR3 region is kept as DNA, spanning 60 bases read in frame from base 1. V loses 6 bases, J loses 4 bases, and the germline ends lie 34 bases apart. Preparation of the library involved the immunoSEQ multiplex PCR assay. The multiplex PCR relied on a mix of 60 forward primers for TCR Vbeta segments and 13 reverse primers for TCR Jbeta segments. Amplification of the CDR3 region of rearranged TCR beta genes was performed with a multiplex PCR assay on genomic DNA. The amplified TCR beta libraries were sequenced on the Illumina HiSeq System as 87-base-pair reads. The authors' analysis ran thus. In a later analysis, around 80 million unique TCR beta chains were counted across the roughly 670 repertoires, and approximately 11 million of these chains were shared by at least two donors. A nearest-neighbor algorithm error-corrected the raw reads and collapsed the reads into unique sequences, merging closely related sequences to remove PCR and sequencing errors. V, D and J gene segments were assigned by aligning CDR3 sequences to IMGT reference sequences. For a sequence to be retained, a match of at least six nucleotides was required to both a V gene segment and a J gene segment. A rearrangement counted as productive if the CDR3 had no stop codons and remained in frame with V and J, and every other rearrangement counted as non-productive. CDR3 was defined according to IMGT convention as the region running from the second conserved V-encoded cysteine to the conserved J-encoded phenylalanine. The earlier analysis of more than 450 of the donors excluded sequences that lacked an unambiguous match to a single V gene segment. An earlier analysis of several hundred of the donors called V segments functional above 56.7% productive rearrangements and segregating when the between-donor standard deviation exceeded 5%. A statistical classification framework was developed to diagnose cytomegalovirus status using the catalog of TCR beta chain sequences. In a later analysis, TCR nucleotide sequences were compared against IMGT/GENE-DB human TR gene sequences so that V and J genes could be assigned. A later analysis assigned CDR3 sequences and most-parsimonious VDJ recombination scenarios with the TCRdist pipeline. A later analysis defined each TCR beta chain by its CDR3 amino acid sequence plus V-gene family, and excluded reads lacking a unique V-gene family. As a way to deal with suspected cross-contamination and a sequencing artifact, a later analysis dropped 450 to 600 nucleotide sequences that were highly shared and had low generation probability. For each public chain, a later analysis derived a clonal expansion index from normalized ranks of inferred template counts within each repertoire. A later analysis computed generation probabilities with a VDJ recombination model fitted to out-of-frame rearrangements, and checked the results against IGoR. In a later analysis, TCR-TCR, TCR-HLA and TCR-CMV co-occurrence was scored with hypergeometric tests, and a repertoire-size bias correction was applied to TCR pairs. A later analysis estimated false discovery rates by permuting HLA or CMV assignments 20 times. In a later analysis, co-occurring TCRs were grouped with DBSCAN, and TCRdist sequence similarity was added when clustering was performed within HLA-allele-positive subsets. For co-occurrence clustering, repertoires with fewer than 30,000 or more than 120,000 public chains were excluded, along with a handful of repertoires with anomalous nucleotide sharing. In TCRdb, the immuneACCESS table is reduced to in-frame sequences with V and J assigned. These tables do not hold every clone; where another copy was compared, an unresolved V gene accounts for under half, and the others remain unexplained. The D gene and trimming were derived from the DNA, and the V and J assignments and clone size from that table. Present in this sample are about 300,000 clones, just over 85% of which were seen just once. Less than 4.5% of the sample comes from the top ten.

The cohort comprised some 730 healthy bone marrow donors. Cohort members were all nominally healthy when sampled, although unrecorded immune exposures were likely present. The donor was CMV seropositive and was included in the group of 300 or so seropositive cohort members. Each donor provided a peripheral blood sample, and peripheral blood mononuclear cells were used for TCR beta sequencing. Genomic DNA extraction from the blood cell samples was performed with the Qiagen DNeasy Blood Extraction Kit. Comment on this clone: What this receptor recognizes is not known. Nothing much larger sits one base from this clone, and base qualities are not available.

The sequence was collected from a man in his forties or fifties in good health and CMV-seropositive. Input material: PBMCs. The receptor chain draws on TRBV23-1 and TRBJ2-7; the best D guess is TRBD2, with 6 bases matching. TRBV23-1 is annotated as an ORF whose role is uncertain. The CDR3 reads as follows: CASSHDSPIPGLQTRYEQYF. Read as DNA, the sequence is TGCGCCAGCAGCCACGACAGCCCGATACCGGGACTCCAGACGAGATACGAGCAGTACTTC.